The 17 T cell receptor beta chains presented below share a single source sample, sequenced in a study of beta chain features in type 1 diabetes. Expressed TCRB transcripts were sequenced, since all the RNA that had been isolated was reverse transcribed. The data were produced by immunoSEQ multiplex PCR, yet TCRdb's version contains in-frame clones alone and is incomplete. The sample has under 900,000 clones, 17% seen once. Sequencing was done on a sample of naive CD4+ T cells from blood. These receptors all come from a young woman in good health.

The V and J genes are TRBV28 and TRBJ2-3; unclear D gene. The germline V and J ends were trimmed by 5 bases and 3 bases, with 3 bases remaining between them. This CDR3 has 11 residues. Germline V gene sequence: CDR1 MDHEN, CDR2 SYDVKM. For the CDR3, the DNA is TGTGCCAGCAGTACGACAGATACGCAGTATTTT. Translation: CASSTTDTQYF.

This chain joins TRBV21-1 and TRBJ2-7; the table assigns TRBD1, which was not confirmed against the DNA. TRBV21-1 is marked as a pseudogene. This CDR3 spans 14 amino acids. CDR3 DNA: TGTGCCAGCAGCGATACGAAGACAGGCTACGAGCAGTACTTC. Amino acid sequence: CASSDTKTGYEQYF.

The V gene is TRBV9, the J gene TRBJ2-1; 11 nucleotides line up with TRBD1. Germline assignment: CDR1 SGDLS and CDR2 YYNGEE. This CDR3 spans 16 amino acids. Losses at the gene ends were 0 bases for V and 8 bases for J; bases not matched to a gene: 7. The CDR3 region is CASSVAGTGGIHEQFF. CDR3 nucleotides: TGTGCCAGCAGCGTAGCTGGGACAGGGGGGATCCATGAGCAGTTCTTC.

The V call is TRBV28, the J call TRBJ2-4, with D possibly being TRBD1 (5 bases). V was pared by 5 bases and J by 6 bases, with 17 bases between. The length of the CDR3 is 15 residues. Germline lookup yields CDR1 MDHEN and CDR2 SYDVKM. The CDR3: CASSPPPIRGNIQYF. DNA for the CDR3: TGTGCCAGCAGTCCCCCCCCAATAAGGGGAAACATTCAGTACTTC.

V gene TRBV4-1 combines with J gene TRBJ2-2; D is undetermined. CDR3 length: 13 residues. The germline gives CDR1 MGHRA, CDR2 YSYEKL. Trimming removed 2 bases at V and 5 bases at J, with 6 bases between. The CDR3 here is CASSQQLTGELFF. CDR3 sequence (DNA): TGCGCCAGCAGCCAACAGTTGACCGGGGAGCTGTTTTTT.

There are a few counts of this clone. The rearrangement joins TRBV9 to TRBJ2-2, with D possibly being TRBD1 or TRBD2 (6 bases each). Looked up from germline, CDR1 is SGDLS and CDR2 is YYNGEE. The CDR3 has 13 amino acids. Trimming pared 8 bases from V and 2 bases from J, leaving 10 bases between. The CDR3 spells CASRGENTGELFF. DNA for the CDR3: TGTGCCAGTAGGGGGGAAAACACCGGGGAGCTGTTTTTT.

The table lists this clone with a few counts. The chain recombines TRBV9 with TRBJ1-4, with unresolved D. The V and J ends lost 0 bases and 3 bases respectively, with 9 bases between them. The CDR3 spans 15 residues. Germline CDR1 reads SGDLS; CDR2 reads YYNGEE. In DNA, the CDR3 is TGTGCCAGCAGCGTAGGTTGGGGTGCTAATGAAAAACTGTTTTTT. Its translation is CASSVGWGANEKLFF.

In this sample, this clone turned up a few times. The V gene is TRBV6-6, the J gene TRBJ2-2; TRBD2 matches at 9 bases. J was trimmed by 4 bases and V by 4 bases; bases with no gene match: 7. The V gene's germline CDR1 is MNHNY and CDR2 SVGAGI (reference sequence). CDR3 length: 16 residues. As DNA, the CDR3 is TGTGCCAGCAGTTTGGGAAGCGGGAGGTCCACCGGGGAGCTGTTTTTT. Protein: CASSLGSGRSTGELFF.

This clone has only a few counts. The V and J genes are TRBV6-5 and TRBJ2-1; 8 bases align to TRBD1. Germline values: CDR1 MNHEY, CDR2 SVGAGI. This CDR3 contains 12 residues. V lost 5 bases, J lost 13 bases, and 7 bases stayed unmatched. The CDR3 nucleotides are TGTGCCAGCAGTCCGGGGACAGGATCCCAGTTCTTC. Translating it yields CASSPGTGSQFF.

This clone was observed a handful of times. The V gene is TRBV7-2, the J gene TRBJ2-5; 8 bases are shared with TRBD1. V dropped 1 base and J dropped 2; count of bases not matched to a gene: 3. The germline CDR1 and CDR2 sequences are SGHTA and FQGNSA. The CDR3 runs to 15 residues. CDR3 loop: CASSLGDRNQETQYF. For the CDR3, the DNA is TGTGCCAGCAGCTTAGGGGACAGGAATCAAGAGACCCAGTACTTC.

V is TRBV5-1 and J is TRBJ1-2, with 10 bases that match TRBD1. The V segment lost 0 bases and the J segment 5 bases; nucleotides outside the gene matches: 10. Germline V gene lookup returns CDR1 SGHRS and CDR2 YFSETQ. The CDR3 totals 17 residues. Here the CDR3 DNA reads TGCGCCAGCAGCTTGGGACAGGGGGCGCCTGGATGGTATGGCTACACCTTC. Its translation: CASSLGQGAPGWYGYTF.

The chain employs TRBV9 and TRBJ1-5; unclear D gene. The CDR3 has 15 residues. The germline V and J ends were trimmed by 0 bases and 4 bases, with 11 bases remaining between them. Germline CDR1 reads SGDLS; CDR2 reads YYNGEE. CDR3 DNA: TGTGCCAGCAGCGTAGGACTAACAGCGAATCAGCCCCAGCATTTT. It codes for CASSVGLTANQPQHF.

This clone was observed a few times. The J gene is TRBJ2-6, the V gene TRBV7-2; 9 nucleotides line up with TRBD1. The CDR3 runs to 18 residues. V trimming: 5 bases; J trimming: 2 bases; junction bases outside the gene matches: 10. Looked up from germline, CDR1 is SGHTA and CDR2 is FQGNSA. In DNA, the CDR3 is TGTGCCAGCAGCCGTCAACCAAGGACAGGGGCTGGGGCCAACGTCCTGACTTTC. Its protein product is CASSRQPRTGAGANVLTF. Drawing the rest from reference TRBV7-2 and TRBJ2-6, the complete variable domain is GAGVSQSPSNKVTEKGKDVELRCDPISGHTALYWYRQSLGQGLEFLIYFQGNSAPDKSGLPSDRFSAERTGGSVSTLTIQRTQQEDSAVYLCASSRQPRTGAGANVLTFGAGSRLTVL.

The V gene is TRBV5-1, the J gene TRBJ2-1; TRBD1 agrees at 7 bases. CDR3 length: 15 amino acids. The junction had 5 bases not matched to a gene; V was cut back by 3 bases and J by 2 bases. Per the germline V gene, CDR1 is SGHRS and CDR2 is YFSETQ. The CDR3 sequence is CASSSTGSAYNEQFF. CDR3 sequence (DNA): TGCGCCAGCAGCTCGACAGGGAGCGCCTACAATGAGCAGTTCTTC.

This clone was recorded a few times. This rearrangement joins TRBV28 to TRBJ1-2, with 7 bases identical to TRBD1. Trimming removed 3 bases from V and 5 bases from J; junction bases left unmatched: 9. This CDR3 contains 15 residues. Germline V gives CDR1 MDHEN, CDR2 SYDVKM. In DNA, the CDR3 is TGTGCCAGCAGTTTCGAAACAGGGGCAGCATATGGCTACACCTTC. Encoded protein: CASSFETGAAYGYTF.

This rearrangement joins TRBV7-9 to TRBJ2-1; 7 bases are a match to TRBD2. J was trimmed by 6 bases and V by 1 base; bases with no gene match: 3. The germline gives CDR1 SEHNR, CDR2 FQNEAQ (reference sequence). This CDR3 has 14 amino acids. CDR3 region: CASSLVGGSNEQFF. As DNA, the CDR3 is TGTGCCAGCAGCTTAGTCGGGGGGAGCAATGAGCAGTTCTTC.

This sequence joins TRBV4-3 and TRBJ2-1; D uncertain. Per germline, CDR1 LGHNA and CDR2 YSLEER. Trimming cost V 0 bases and J 0 bases, with 6 bases left between them. This CDR3 has 15 amino acids. CDR3 loop: CASSQDRNSYNEQFF. The CDR3 DNA reads as TGCGCCAGCAGCCAAGATAGGAACTCCTACAATGAGCAGTTCTTC.